This TCR beta chain originates from a study of cytomegalovirus exposure and HLA in healthy donors. Whole-study context: About 77 million unique TCRs from HLA-typed donors made up an early data release. Whole-study results and caveats: Analysis was carried out at a later point, and it linked a missense DCLRE1C variant to TCR beta V- and J-gene trimming. Later work found that TCR association rates differed between HLA loci; DRB1 had the most and HLA-C the fewest. Across donors, most TCRs were seen rarely, yet some public ones were widespread.

The PCR used 60 Vbeta and 13 Jbeta primers. Using immunoSEQ multiplex PCR, the repertoire was profiled, and TCRdb retains in-frame clones only, with some absent. The sample contains about 120,000 clones, roughly 80% of which appear only once. CDR1 and CDR2 from the germline V gene are LNHDA and SQIVND (reference sequence). The V and J ends lost 5 bases and 5 bases respectively, with 13 bases between them. CDR3 length: 14 residues. For this clone: Its antigen is not identified.

Sequenced input: PBMCs. This chain connects TRBV19 to TRBJ2-1; no clear D. This TCR was sampled from a woman aged 40 to 49 in good health and CMV-seropositive. The CDR3 loop is CASSWAADDNEQFF. The CDR3 DNA follows: TGTGCCAGTAGTTGGGCTGCTGATGACAATGAGCAGTTCTTC.